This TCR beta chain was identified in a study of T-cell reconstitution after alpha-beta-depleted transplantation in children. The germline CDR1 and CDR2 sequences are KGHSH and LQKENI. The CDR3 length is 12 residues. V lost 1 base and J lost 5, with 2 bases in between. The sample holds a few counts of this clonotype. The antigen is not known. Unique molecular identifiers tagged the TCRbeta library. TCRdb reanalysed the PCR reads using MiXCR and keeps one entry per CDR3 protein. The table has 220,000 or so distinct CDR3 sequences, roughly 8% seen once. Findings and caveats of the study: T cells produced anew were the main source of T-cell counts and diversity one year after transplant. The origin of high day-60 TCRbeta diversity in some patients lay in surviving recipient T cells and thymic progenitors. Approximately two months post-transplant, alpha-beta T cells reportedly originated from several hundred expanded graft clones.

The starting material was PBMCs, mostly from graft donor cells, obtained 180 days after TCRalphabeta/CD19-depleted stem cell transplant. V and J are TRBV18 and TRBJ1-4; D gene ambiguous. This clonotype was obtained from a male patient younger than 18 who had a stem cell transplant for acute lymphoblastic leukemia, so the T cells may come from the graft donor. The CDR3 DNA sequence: TGTGCCAGCTCACCACGGAATGAAAAACTGTTTTTT. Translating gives CASSPRNEKLFF.